This entry describes one T cell receptor (beta chain). Phenotypically, naive CD8+ T cells corresponded to CD45RO-CCR7+CD27+CD95-. This record belongs to a study of CXCR3-negative and CXCR3-positive naive CD8 T cells. The authors prepared UMI-labeled TRB cDNA libraries by 5' RACE. TCRdb reanalyzed the 5' RACE reads, giving one entry per CDR3 protein sequence and no DNA. Found here are 100,000 to 150,000 distinct CDR3 sequences; the top ten clones hold 0.49%. The TCR originated in a human donor in good health. Some clones in this sample may be carry-over from other donors' samples. The sequenced material came from naive CXCR3- CD8+ T cells from blood. Described subset: CD45RO-CCR7+CD27+CD95- naive CD8+ T cells lacking CXCR3 (TNR3-).

This CDR3 is CASSPLRVKNTEAFF. V gene TRBV4-1 combines with J gene TRBJ1-1; TCRdb designates TRBD1, a call that cannot be tested without DNA. This CDR3 comprises 15 residues. Germline CDR1 is MGHRA and CDR2 is YSYEKL.